Listed below are T cell receptor beta chains from one sample, sequenced in a study of T cell repertoires in aging, cancer and after chemotherapy. TCRdb re-analysed the multiplex PCR reads in MiXCR, keeping a single row per CDR3 protein. The top ten hold about an eighth of the sample, which has 970 or so distinct CDR3 sequences, less than 20% seen once. The sequenced material came from blood. These TCRs come from a human donor with a solid tumor. Each CDR3 is given with its conserved first and last residue. Each record gives: V gene, D gene, clone size, J gene, CDR3 protein, CDR3 DNA. D genes are given only for firm matches. Clone size, where shown, is once, few, many, or a class for clones that have expanded.

v_gene: TRBV7-2
d_gene: TRBD2
abundance: few
j_gene: TRBJ2-4
CDR3aa: CASMKRTSGGIGNIQYF
CDR3nt: TGTGCCAGCATGAAGAGGACTAGCGGGGGAATCGGGAACATTCAGTACTTC

v_gene: TRBV19
d_gene: TRBD1
abundance: large
j_gene: TRBJ2-7
CDR3aa: CASSDRDRGLEEQYF
CDR3nt: TGTGCCAGTAGTGACCGGGACAGGGGGCTGGAAGAGCAGTACTTC

v_gene: TRBV20-1
d_gene: .
abundance: large
j_gene: TRBJ1-2
CDR3aa: CSAKDKAYGYTF
CDR3nt: TGCAGTGCTAAAGACAAGGCCTATGGCTACACCTTC

v_gene: TRBV7-6
d_gene: .
abundance: large
j_gene: TRBJ1-2
CDR3aa: CASSPLGEGYTF
CDR3nt: TGTGCCAGCAGTCCTCTGGGGGAAGGCTACACCTTC

v_gene: TRBV24-1
d_gene: .
abundance: .
j_gene: TRBJ1-2
CDR3aa: CATGRGGHYGYTF
CDR3nt: TGTGCCACCGGACGGGGGGGCCACTATGGCTACACCTTC

v_gene: TRBV5-1
d_gene: TRBD1
abundance: few
j_gene: TRBJ2-6
CDR3aa: CASRDRTGSSGANVLTF
CDR3nt: TGCGCCAGTAGAGATAGGACAGGGAGCTCCGGGGCCAACGTCCTGACTTTC

v_gene: TRBV6-6
d_gene: TRBD1
abundance: large
j_gene: TRBJ1-2
CDR3aa: CASTYGRGAYGYTF
CDR3nt: TGTGCCAGCACTTACGGCAGGGGGGCATATGGCTACACCTTC

v_gene: TRBV4-2
d_gene: .
abundance: .
j_gene: TRBJ2-7
CDR3aa: CASSRGTVSYEQYF
CDR3nt: TGTGCCAGCAGCCGCGGAACAGTATCCTACGAGCAGTACTTC

v_gene: TRBV20-1
d_gene: .
abundance: large
j_gene: TRBJ1-6
CDR3aa: CSARPGWNSPLHF
CDR3nt: TGCAGTGCTAGACCAGGGTGGAATTCACCCCTCCACTTT

v_gene: TRBV12-3/TRBV12-4
d_gene: TRBD1
abundance: few
j_gene: TRBJ2-3
CDR3aa: CASRPTGVSTDTQYF
CDR3nt: TGTGCCAGCAGACCAACAGGGGTGAGCACAGATACGCAGTATTTT

v_gene: TRBV12-3/TRBV12-4
d_gene: .
abundance: .
j_gene: TRBJ2-3
CDR3aa: CASSTNTQRDTQYF
CDR3nt: TGTGCCAGCAGCACGAATACTCAAAGGGATACGCAGTATTTT

v_gene: TRBV5-1
d_gene: TRBD2
abundance: .
j_gene: TRBJ2-1
CDR3aa: CASSLGGTSRHEQFF
CDR3nt: TGCGCCAGCAGCTTGGGCGGGACTAGCAGACATGAGCAGTTCTTC

v_gene: TRBV5-1
d_gene: TRBD1
abundance: few
j_gene: TRBJ1-1
CDR3aa: CASTSTGAGAEAFF
CDR3nt: TGCGCCAGCACGTCTACAGGGGCAGGGGCTGAAGCTTTCTTT

v_gene: TRBV6-2/TRBV6-3
d_gene: TRBD1
abundance: .
j_gene: TRBJ2-5
CDR3aa: CASSYSGQALQTQYF
CDR3nt: TGTGCCAGCAGTTACTCGGGACAGGCCCTCCAGACCCAGTACTTC

v_gene: TRBV9
d_gene: TRBD1
abundance: large
j_gene: TRBJ2-1
CDR3aa: CASSEPAGQGEGNEQFF
CDR3nt: TGTGCCAGCAGCGAGCCCGCCGGACAGGGTGAGGGCAATGAGCAGTTCTTC

v_gene: TRBV28
d_gene: .
abundance: .
j_gene: TRBJ1-2
CDR3aa: CASSLNRDGYTF
CDR3nt: TGTGCCAGCAGTCTAAACAGGGACGGCTACACCTTC

v_gene: TRBV24-1
d_gene: .
abundance: .
j_gene: TRBJ2-1
CDR3aa: CATSPHGSSYNEQFF
CDR3nt: TGTGCCACCAGCCCCCACGGGAGCTCCTACAATGAGCAGTTCTTC

v_gene: TRBV19
d_gene: .
abundance: medium-sized
j_gene: TRBJ1-1
CDR3aa: CASSIRSGSGPPEAFF
CDR3nt: TGTGCCAGTAGCATCAGATCAGGGTCCGGGCCCCCCGAAGCTTTCTTT

v_gene: TRBV20-1
d_gene: .
abundance: few
j_gene: TRBJ1-4
CDR3aa: CSAPITAGNEKLFF
CDR3nt: TGCAGTGCTCCTATAACCGCGGGTAATGAAAAACTGTTTTTT

v_gene: TRBV4-1
d_gene: .
abundance: .
j_gene: TRBJ2-2
CDR3aa: CASSQEGGGELFF
CDR3nt: TGCGCCAGCAGCCAAGAAGGTGGCGGGGAGCTGTTTTTT

v_gene: TRBV12-3/TRBV12-4
d_gene: TRBD1
abundance: large
j_gene: TRBJ1-2
CDR3aa: CASSLSDRAGYTF
CDR3nt: TGTGCCAGCAGTCTATCGGACAGGGCTGGCTACACCTTC

v_gene: TRBV20-1
d_gene: TRBD1
abundance: .
j_gene: TRBJ1-5
CDR3aa: CSATGQGAYQPQHF
CDR3nt: TGCAGTGCCACTGGCCAGGGGGCCTATCAGCCCCAGCATTTT

v_gene: TRBV20-1
d_gene: .
abundance: large
j_gene: TRBJ2-3
CDR3aa: CSARGGRKGDTQYF
CDR3nt: TGCAGTGCTAGAGGGGGCAGGAAGGGAGATACGCAGTATTTT